This T cell receptor (beta chain) was profiled in a study of blood T cell repertoires in COVID-19. Across the whole study: Whether acute or convalescent, the COVID-19 samples came from the United States, Italy and Spain.

A few counts support this clone. Produced via immunoSEQ multiplex PCR; TCRdb's table is partial and in-frame only. In the table there are almost 50,000 clones, 70% to 80% of which are singletons. Trimming left V 8 bases short and J 1 base short, with 18 bases between. Germline values: CDR1 MNHEY, CDR2 SVGAGI. The CDR3 covers 15 residues. This TCR was sampled from a man between 70 and 80 years old with acute or convalescent COVID-19. Sequencing was performed on peripheral blood. The V call is TRBV6-5, the J call TRBJ2-7, with D possibly TRBD2 on 7 matching bases. CDR3 protein: CASVWGGSNSYEQYF. Here the CDR3 DNA reads TGTGCCAGCGTGTGGGGGGGCAGTAATTCCTACGAGCAGTACTTC.